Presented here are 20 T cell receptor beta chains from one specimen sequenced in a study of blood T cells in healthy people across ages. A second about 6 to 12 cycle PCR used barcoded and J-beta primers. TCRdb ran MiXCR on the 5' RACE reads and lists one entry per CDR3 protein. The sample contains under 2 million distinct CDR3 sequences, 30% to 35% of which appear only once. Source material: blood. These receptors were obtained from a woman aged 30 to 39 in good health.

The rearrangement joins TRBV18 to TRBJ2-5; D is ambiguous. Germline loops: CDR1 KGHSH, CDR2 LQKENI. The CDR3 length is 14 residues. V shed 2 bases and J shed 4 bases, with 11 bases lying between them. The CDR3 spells CASSPESLLETQYF. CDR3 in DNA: TGTGCCAGCTCACCAGAAAGCTTGTTAGAGACCCAGTACTTC.

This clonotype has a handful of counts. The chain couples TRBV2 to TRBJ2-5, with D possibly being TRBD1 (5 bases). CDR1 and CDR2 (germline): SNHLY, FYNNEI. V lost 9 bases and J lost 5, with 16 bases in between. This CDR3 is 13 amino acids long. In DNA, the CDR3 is TGTGCCAGTAGATCCAGGGTTGCGGAGACCCAGTACTTC. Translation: CASRSRVAETQYF.

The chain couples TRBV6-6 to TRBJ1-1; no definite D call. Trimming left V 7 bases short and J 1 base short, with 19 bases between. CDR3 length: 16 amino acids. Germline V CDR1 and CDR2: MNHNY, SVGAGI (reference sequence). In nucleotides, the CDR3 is TGTGCCAGCAAGTCTAAACGAGGGTTAGAGAACACTGAAGCTTTCTTT. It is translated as CASKSKRGLENTEAFF.

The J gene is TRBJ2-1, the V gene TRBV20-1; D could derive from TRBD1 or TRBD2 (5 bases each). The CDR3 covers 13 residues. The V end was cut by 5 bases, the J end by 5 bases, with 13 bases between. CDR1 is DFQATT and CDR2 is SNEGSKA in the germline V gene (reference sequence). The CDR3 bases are TGCAGTGCTTGCAGGGACGTCGACAATGAGCAGTTCTTC. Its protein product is CSACRDVDNEQFF.

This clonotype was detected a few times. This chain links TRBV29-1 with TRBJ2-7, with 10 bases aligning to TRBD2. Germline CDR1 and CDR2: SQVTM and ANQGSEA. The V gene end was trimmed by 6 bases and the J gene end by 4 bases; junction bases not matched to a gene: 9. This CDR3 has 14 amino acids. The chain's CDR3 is CSVTRASGGYEQYF. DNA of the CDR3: TGCAGCGTCACAAGGGCTAGCGGGGGTTACGAGCAGTACTTC.

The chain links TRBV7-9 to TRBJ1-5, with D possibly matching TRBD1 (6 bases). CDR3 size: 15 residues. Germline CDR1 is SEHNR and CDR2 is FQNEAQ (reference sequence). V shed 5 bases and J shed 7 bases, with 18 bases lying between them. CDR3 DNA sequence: TGTGCCAGCAGCCCCTTGGGGGGGCTTGGGCAGCCCCAGCATTTT. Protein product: CASSPLGGLGQPQHF.

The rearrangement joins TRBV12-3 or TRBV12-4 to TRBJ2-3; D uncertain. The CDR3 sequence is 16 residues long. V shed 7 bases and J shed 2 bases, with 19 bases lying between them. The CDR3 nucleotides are TGTGCCAGCATTCCCCCGGGCTTCAGGAACACAGATACGCAGTATTTT. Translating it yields CASIPPGFRNTDTQYF.

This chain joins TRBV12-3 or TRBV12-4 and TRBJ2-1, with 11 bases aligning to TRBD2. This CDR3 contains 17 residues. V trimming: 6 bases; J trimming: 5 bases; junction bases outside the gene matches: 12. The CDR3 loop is CASSPSTSGVVHNEQFF. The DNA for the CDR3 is TGTGCCAGCAGCCCTTCGACTAGCGGGGTGGTTCACAATGAGCAGTTCTTC.

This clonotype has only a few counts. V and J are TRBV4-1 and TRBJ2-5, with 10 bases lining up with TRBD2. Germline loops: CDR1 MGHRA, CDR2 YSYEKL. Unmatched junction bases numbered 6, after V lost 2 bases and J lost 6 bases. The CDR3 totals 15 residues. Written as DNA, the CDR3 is TGCGCCAGCAGCCAACTAGCGGGGGAGATTCAGACCCAGTACTTC. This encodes CASSQLAGEIQTQYF.

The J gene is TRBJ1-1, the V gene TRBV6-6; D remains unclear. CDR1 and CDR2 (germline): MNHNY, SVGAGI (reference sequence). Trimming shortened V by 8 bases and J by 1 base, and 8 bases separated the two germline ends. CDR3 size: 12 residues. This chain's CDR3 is CASLASNTEAFF. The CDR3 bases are TGTGCCAGCCTCGCATCGAACACTGAAGCTTTCTTT.

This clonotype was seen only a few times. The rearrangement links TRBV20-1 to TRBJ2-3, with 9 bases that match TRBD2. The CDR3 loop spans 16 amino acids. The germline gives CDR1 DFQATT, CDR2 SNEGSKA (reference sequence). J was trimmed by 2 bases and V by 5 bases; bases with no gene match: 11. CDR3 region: CSAQGVSGSNTDTQYF. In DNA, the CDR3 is TGCAGTGCTCAAGGGGTTAGCGGGAGTAACACAGATACGCAGTATTTT.

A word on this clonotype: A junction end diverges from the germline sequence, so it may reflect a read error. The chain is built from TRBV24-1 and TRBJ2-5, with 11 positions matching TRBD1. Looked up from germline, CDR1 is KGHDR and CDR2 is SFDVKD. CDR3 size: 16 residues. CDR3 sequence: CVTSDLPGTGGETQYF. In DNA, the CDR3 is TGTGTCACCAGTGATTTGCCGGGGACAGGGGGAGAGACCCAGTACTTC.

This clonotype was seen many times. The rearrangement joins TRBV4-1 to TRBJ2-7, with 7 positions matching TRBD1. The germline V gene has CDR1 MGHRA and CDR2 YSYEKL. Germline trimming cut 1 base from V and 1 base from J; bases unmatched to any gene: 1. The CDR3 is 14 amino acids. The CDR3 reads CASSQVTGSYEQYF. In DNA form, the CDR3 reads TGCGCCAGCAGCCAAGTGACAGGGTCCTACGAGCAGTACTTC.

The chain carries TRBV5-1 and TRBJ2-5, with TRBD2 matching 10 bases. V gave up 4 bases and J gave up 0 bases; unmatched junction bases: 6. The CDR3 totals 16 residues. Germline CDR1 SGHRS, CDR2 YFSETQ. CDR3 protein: CASSPASGGHQETQYF. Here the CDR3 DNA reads TGCGCCAGCAGCCCCGCTAGCGGGGGCCACCAAGAGACCCAGTACTTC.

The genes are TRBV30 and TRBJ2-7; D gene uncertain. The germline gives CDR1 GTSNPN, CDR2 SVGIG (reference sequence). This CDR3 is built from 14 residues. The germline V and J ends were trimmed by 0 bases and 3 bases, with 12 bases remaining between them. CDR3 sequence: CAWSVKVGNYEQYF. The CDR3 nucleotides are TGTGCCTGGAGTGTTAAGGTAGGGAACTACGAGCAGTACTTC.

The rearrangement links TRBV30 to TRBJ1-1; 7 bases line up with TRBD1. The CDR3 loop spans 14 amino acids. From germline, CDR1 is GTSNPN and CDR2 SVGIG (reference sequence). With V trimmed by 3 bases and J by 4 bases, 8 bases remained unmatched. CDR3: CAWSRDSVGTEAFF. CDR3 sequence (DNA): TGTGCCTGGAGCCGGGACAGTGTAGGCACTGAAGCTTTCTTT.

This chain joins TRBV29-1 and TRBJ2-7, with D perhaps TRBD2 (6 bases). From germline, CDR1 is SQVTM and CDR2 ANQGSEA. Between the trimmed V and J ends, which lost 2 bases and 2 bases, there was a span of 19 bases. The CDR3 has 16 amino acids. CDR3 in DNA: TGCAGCGTTGAACTCCGCTCTGCGCGGGATCCCTACGAGCAGTACTTC. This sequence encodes CSVELRSARDPYEQYF.

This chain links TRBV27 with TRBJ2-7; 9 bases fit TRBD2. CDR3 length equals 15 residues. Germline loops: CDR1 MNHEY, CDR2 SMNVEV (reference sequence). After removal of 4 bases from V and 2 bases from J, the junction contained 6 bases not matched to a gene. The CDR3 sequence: CASSSSAGGAYEQYF. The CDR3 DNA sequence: TGTGCCAGCAGTTCGAGTGCGGGAGGGGCCTACGAGCAGTACTTC.

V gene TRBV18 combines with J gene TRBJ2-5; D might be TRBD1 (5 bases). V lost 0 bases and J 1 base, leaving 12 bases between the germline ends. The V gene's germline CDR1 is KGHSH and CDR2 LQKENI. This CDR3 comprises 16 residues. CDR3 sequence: CASSPPVNRFQETQYF. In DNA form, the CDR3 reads TGTGCCAGCTCACCACCAGTGAACAGGTTCCAAGAGACCCAGTACTTC. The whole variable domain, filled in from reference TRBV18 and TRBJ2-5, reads NAGVMQNPRHLVRRRGQEARLRCSPMKGHSHVYWYRQLPEEGLKFMVYLQKENIIDESGMPKERFSAEFPKEGPSILRIQQVVRGDSAAYFCASSPPVNRFQETQYFGPGTRLLVL.

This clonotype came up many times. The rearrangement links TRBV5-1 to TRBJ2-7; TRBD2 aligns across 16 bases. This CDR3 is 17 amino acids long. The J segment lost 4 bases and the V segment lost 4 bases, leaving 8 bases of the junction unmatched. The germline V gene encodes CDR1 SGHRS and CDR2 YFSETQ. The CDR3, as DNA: TGCGCCAGCAGCACCTCGGGACTAGCGGGAGGGCCGTACGAGCAGTACTTC. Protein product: CASSTSGLAGGPYEQYF.